Reported below is one TCR beta chain. Its antigen remains unknown. Germline V gene lookup returns CDR1 GTSNPN and CDR2 SVGIG (reference sequence). The CDR3 totals 13 residues. V shed 4 bases and J shed 3 bases, with 13 bases lying between them. The sample originates from a study of CD8+ T cells in alopecia areata. Study results and caveats: Affected scalp, especially in alopecia totalis/universalis, had a higher clonality than normal scalp did. While patients received tofacitinib, many expanded lesional clones remained present in scalp and blood. Researchers reported that TCR sharing among patients proved less clear than in mice, possibly HLA-linked. Scalp clonality and expanded CD8+ clones among the top 100 fell significantly with tofacitinib.

Treatment of the sample: oral pan-JAK inhibitor, 5-10 mg twice daily. Reverse transcribed after extraction, RNA yielded cDNA as the sequencing template. Profiling relied on immunoSEQ multiplex PCR, and the TCRdb table lists in-frame clones only, not all of them. The sample shows fewer than 200,000 clones, around 60% of them seen only once. The TCR originated in a human donor with alopecia areata. The sequenced sample was CD8+ T cells sorted from blood, obtained at week 24, from a patient treated with tofacitinib. The chain recombines TRBV30 with TRBJ2-7; possible D gene TRBD1, 6 bases. The CDR3: CAWKWDTGYEQYF. CDR3 in DNA: TGTGCCTGGAAATGGGACACAGGCTACGAGCAGTACTTC.